The 5 T cell receptor beta chains below all came from one sample that was sequenced in a study of cytomegalovirus exposure and HLA in healthy donors. The primer mix had 60 Vbeta and 13 Jbeta primers. Assay used: immunoSEQ multiplex PCR; TCRdb lists only in-frame clones, some missing. This sample has 100,000 to 120,000 clones, with roughly 78% found just once. Material: PBMCs. Receptors originate from a woman younger than 45 in good health and CMV-seronegative.

The rearrangement uses TRBV4-1 and TRBJ1-1, with 9 bases identical to TRBD1. Germline V gene lookup returns CDR1 MGHRA and CDR2 YSYEKL. Trimming removed 2 bases from V and 5 bases from J; junction bases left unmatched: 18. This CDR3 has 19 amino acids. The CDR3 sequence is CASSQRPDPGTGPKTEAFF. The CDR3 DNA sequence: TGCGCCAGCAGCCAAAGACCGGATCCCGGGACAGGGCCAAAAACTGAAGCTTTCTTT.

The rearrangement links TRBV5-6 to TRBJ1-2, with D tentatively TRBD1 (6 bases). The V end lost 3 bases, the J end lost 4 bases, and 10 bases lay between the germline ends. CDR1 and CDR2 (germline): SGHDT, YYEEEE. This CDR3 comprises 13 residues. The CDR3 sequence is CASSSDRSYGYTF. CDR3 DNA: TGTGCCAGCAGCTCGGACAGATCCTATGGCTACACCTTC.

This chain joins TRBV28 and TRBJ1-6; 7 bases map to TRBD1. The V gene end was trimmed by 7 bases and the J gene end by 6 bases; junction bases not matched to a gene: 9. The CDR3 is 15 residues long. Germline V CDR1 and CDR2: MDHEN, SYDVKM. This CDR3 reads CASTSRDRPNSPLHF. DNA of the CDR3: TGTGCCAGCACCTCCCGGGACAGACCTAATTCACCCCTCCACTTT. Based on the CDR3 plus reference TRBV28 and TRBJ1-6, the full variable domain is DVKVTQSSRYLVKRTGEKVFLECVQDMDHENMFWYRQDPGLGLRLIYFSYDVKMKEKGDIPEGYSVSREKKERFSLILESASTNQTSMYLCASTSRDRPNSPLHFGNGTRLTVT.

The rearrangement uses TRBV25-1 and TRBJ1-5; 8 bases agree with TRBD1. The trim removed 4 bases at V and 6 bases at J, leaving 2 bases unmatched. The V gene's germline CDR1 is MGHDK and CDR2 SYGVNS. This CDR3 region has 13 residues. CDR3 sequence reads: CASSAGGGQPQHF. CDR3 coding DNA: TGTGCCAGCAGTGCAGGGGGCGGTCAGCCCCAGCATTTT.

The chain is built from TRBV4-2 and TRBJ2-5; 9 nucleotides line up with TRBD2. V trimming: 0 bases; J trimming: 2 bases; junction bases outside the gene matches: 10. The CDR3 is made up of 18 amino acids. CDR1 is LGHNA, CDR2 YNFKEQ, per germline. The CDR3 spells CASSQDQQTTSGQETQYF. The DNA for the CDR3 is TGTGCCAGCAGCCAAGATCAACAGACGACTAGCGGACAAGAGACCCAGTACTTC.